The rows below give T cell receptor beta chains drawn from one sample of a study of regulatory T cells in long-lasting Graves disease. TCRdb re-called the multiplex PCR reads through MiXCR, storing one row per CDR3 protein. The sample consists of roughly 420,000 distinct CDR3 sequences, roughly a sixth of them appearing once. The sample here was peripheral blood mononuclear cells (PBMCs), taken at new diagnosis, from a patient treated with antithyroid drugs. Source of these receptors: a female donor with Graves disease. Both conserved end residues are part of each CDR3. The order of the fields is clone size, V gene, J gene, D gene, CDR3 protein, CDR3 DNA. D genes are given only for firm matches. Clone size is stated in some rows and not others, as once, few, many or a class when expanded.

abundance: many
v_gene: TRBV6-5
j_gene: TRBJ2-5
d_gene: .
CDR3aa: CASSSWDLSAQYF
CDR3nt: TGTGCCAGCAGTTCTTGGGACCTGAGTGCCCAGTACTTC

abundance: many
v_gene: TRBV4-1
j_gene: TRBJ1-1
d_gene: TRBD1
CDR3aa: CASSQGRTGETEAFF
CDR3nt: TGTGCCAGCAGCCAGGGTAGGACAGGGGAGACTGAAGCTTTCTTT

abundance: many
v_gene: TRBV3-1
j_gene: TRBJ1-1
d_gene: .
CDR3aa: CASSQDSLLAVAFF
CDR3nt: TGTGCCAGCAGCCAGGACAGTCTCCTCGCTGTCGCTTTCTTT

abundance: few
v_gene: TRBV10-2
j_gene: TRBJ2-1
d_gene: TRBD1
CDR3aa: CASSELGQGRSSSYNEQFF
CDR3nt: TGCGCCAGCAGTGAGTTGGGACAGGGCCGCTCGAGCTCCTACAATGAGCAGTTCTTC

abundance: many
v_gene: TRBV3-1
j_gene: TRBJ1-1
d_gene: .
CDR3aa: CASSQVATDTEAFF
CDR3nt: TGTGCCAGCAGCCAAGTAGCCACAGACACTGAAGCTTTCTTT

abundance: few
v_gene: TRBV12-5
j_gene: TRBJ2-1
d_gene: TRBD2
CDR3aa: CASGLGASGGHNEQFF
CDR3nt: TGTGCTAGTGGTTTAGGGGCTAGCGGGGGCCACAATGAGCAGTTCTTC

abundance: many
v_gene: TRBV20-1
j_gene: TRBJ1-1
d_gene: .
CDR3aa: CSAGGGVGTEAFF
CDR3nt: TGCAGTGCTGGGGGCGGTGTGGGCACTGAAGCTTTCTTT

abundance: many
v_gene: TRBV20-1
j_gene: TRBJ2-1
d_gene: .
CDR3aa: CSASDGAGHNEQFF
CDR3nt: TGCAGTGCTAGCGATGGGGCAGGACACAATGAGCAGTTCTTC

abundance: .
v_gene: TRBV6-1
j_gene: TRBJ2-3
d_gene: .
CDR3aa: CASTPFIGKTDTQYF
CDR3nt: TGTGCCAGCACCCCTTTTATAGGGAAGACAGATACGCAGTATTTT

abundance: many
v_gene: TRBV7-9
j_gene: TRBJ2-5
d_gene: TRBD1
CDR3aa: CASSPRTGKETQYF
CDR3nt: TGTGCCAGCAGCCCCCGGACAGGGAAAGAGACCCAGTACTTC

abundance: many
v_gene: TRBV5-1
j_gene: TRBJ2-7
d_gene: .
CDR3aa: CASRTSGTVSYEQYF
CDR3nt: TGCGCCAGCAGAACCTCCGGGACCGTCTCCTACGAGCAGTACTTC

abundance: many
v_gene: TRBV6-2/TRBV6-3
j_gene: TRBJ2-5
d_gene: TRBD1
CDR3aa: CASSYSPGQGWETQYF
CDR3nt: TGTGCCAGCAGTTACTCGCCGGGACAGGGATGGGAGACCCAGTACTTC

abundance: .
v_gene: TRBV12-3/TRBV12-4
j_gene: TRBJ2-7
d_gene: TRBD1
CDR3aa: CASTSNQGTGSFEQHF
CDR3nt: TGTGCCAGCACCTCAAACCAAGGGACAGGCTCCTTCGAGCAGCACTTC

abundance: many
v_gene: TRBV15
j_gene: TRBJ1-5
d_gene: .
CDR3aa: CATSKDLADYSNQPQHF
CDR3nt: TGTGCCACCAGTAAAGATTTGGCGGACTATAGCAATCAGCCCCAGCATTTT

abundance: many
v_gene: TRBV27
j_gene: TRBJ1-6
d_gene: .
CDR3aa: CASSLSWGSPLHF
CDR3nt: TGTGCCAGCAGTTTATCGTGGGGTTCACCCCTCCACTTT

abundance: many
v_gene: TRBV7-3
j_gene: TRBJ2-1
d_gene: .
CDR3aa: CASSLGGWNNEQFF
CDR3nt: TGTGCCAGCAGCTTAGGGGGGTGGAACAATGAGCAGTTCTTC

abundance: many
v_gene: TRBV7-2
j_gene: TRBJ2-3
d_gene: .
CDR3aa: CASSPRPTDTQYF
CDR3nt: TGTGCCAGCAGCCCCAGACCCACAGATACGCAGTATTTT

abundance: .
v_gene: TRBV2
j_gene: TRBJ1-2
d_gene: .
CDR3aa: CASSEAREGIYGYTF
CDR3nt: TGTGCCAGCAGTGAAGCGCGAGAAGGGATTTATGGCTACACCTTC

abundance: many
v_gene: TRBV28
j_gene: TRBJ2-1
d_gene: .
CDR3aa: CASSVRDIGYNEQFF
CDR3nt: TGTGCCAGCAGCGTCCGGGACATCGGCTACAATGAGCAGTTCTTC

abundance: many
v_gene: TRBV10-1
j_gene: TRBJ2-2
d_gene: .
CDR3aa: CASSEFKGGELFF
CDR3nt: TGCGCCAGCAGTGAGTTCAAAGGCGGGGAGCTGTTTTTT

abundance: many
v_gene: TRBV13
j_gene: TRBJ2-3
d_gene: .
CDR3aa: CASSLREGGSTDTQYF
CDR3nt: TGTGCCAGCAGCCTTAGAGAGGGGGGTAGCACAGATACGCAGTATTTT

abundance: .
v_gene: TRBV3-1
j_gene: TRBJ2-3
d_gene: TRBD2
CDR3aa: CASSQDAAGGPGTQYF
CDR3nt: TGTGCCAGCAGCCAAGATGCCGCGGGAGGGCCGGGTACGCAGTATTTT